Below, one T cell receptor (beta chain) is given with its context. Its antigen is unknown. No much larger clone exists at a distance of one base, and base qualities are not known. This sample's time point label indicates: pre-sensitization, week 0. The sample's treatment or condition label, in plain terms: therapeutic diphenylcyclopropenone sensitization with weekly scalp DPC. At each patch-test visit, blood was drawn before the patch test was applied. Patients were eligible if aged 18 to 70, diagnosed with alopecia and judged suitable for DPC therapy, and pregnant patients were excluded. Total RNA was extracted from unfractionated whole blood collected in Tempus Blood RNA tubes. This sample was taken from a study of human T cells and chemical hapten exposure (dated by TCRdb to the early 2020s). About the investigation overall: For sensitization, 2% DPC in acetone was applied to a roughly 2 cm by roughly 2 cm area of upper inner arm skin. Most of the patients in the cohort were female, and the cohort covered alopecia areata with under or over 50% scalp involvement, alopecia totalis and alopecia universalis. Peripheral blood TCR repertoire changes were tracked in vivo in alopecia patients during primary and secondary sensitization to the hapten diphenylcyclopropenone (DPC). Weekly therapeutic DPC doses were additionally applied to the scalp of patients throughout the approximately 24-week study period. Blood was sampled from patients pre-sensitization (week 0) and at 2, 6 and about 24 weeks after DPC sensitization. Patch testing was done on the upper back using Finn chambers containing 0.01% DPC, and results were scored after 6 days according to International Contact Dermatitis Research Group standards. Libraries were pooled for sequencing, and variation in per-sample TCR yields was attributed mainly to small differences in library volumes within the pool. About 27 alopecia patients gave blood for TCR sequencing at one to four time points (pre-sensitization, 2, 6 and 24 weeks).

Library prep was done by RACE. The sequencing machine was a NextSeq 500. During library preparation, unique molecular identifiers were attached to individual cDNA molecules so that TCRs could be counted quantitatively and reproducibly. Each blood RNA sample was used to sequence both TCR alpha and TCR beta chains. In the source study's methods: Samples had a median of about 96,000 TCRs, with a range from about 23,224 to 750,000. The Decombinator software suite was used to annotate V, J and CDR3 in the TCR reads. For PS versus PT1 abundance plots, all samples were subsampled to the same number of TCRs (28,000). TCRs were defined as expanded if absent before sensitization and observed at least eight times at the 2-week time point. TCRdb itself trimmed the public reads at Q25 with fastp, ran MiXCR and retained productive beta chains. Rows merge per CDR3 protein into single entries with the most common DNA and genes. These V and J calls originate from TCRdb's pipeline instead of the authors' own analysis. This sample is represented by 50,000 to 65,000 distinct CDR3 sequences; approximately 10% of them were singletons. Under 5% of the sample rests with the top ten.

For CDR1 and CDR2, the germline V gene lists SGHTA and FQGNSA. From its cysteine to its phenylalanine, the CDR3 spans 17 amino acids. This entry keeps only the CDR3 DNA: 51 bases, framed from base 1. Deletion took 1 base off V and 0 bases off J, with a span of 16 bases between the germline ends. The study at large found these results: Compared with pre-sensitization or healthy control sets, expanded TCRs formed significantly more large CDR3 similarity clusters, which is consistent with antigen-driven responses. DPC sensitization did not change how many TCRs were above 1 in 1000 frequency, and no evidence was found of alterations in global repertoire structure. After repeated subsampling, the strength of the expansion versus patch-test correlation and the threshold at which it became significant changed. Patch test score correlated positively with the number of PT1 expanded TCRs, reaching significance at thresholds 8, 16 and 32 but not at 4. Because all patients had alopecia, a presumed autoimmune disease, the immune response of the patients might differ from that of healthy individuals.

The chain is assembled from TRBV7-2 and TRBJ2-7; the D gene is possibly TRBD1 or TRBD2, each agreeing over 5 bases. The input for sequencing was whole blood, taken in connection with sensitization to the hapten diphenylcyclopropenone (DPC). This TCR was sampled from a woman in her thirties or forties with alopecia areata. Some clones in this sample may be carry-over from other donors' samples. The DNA reads TGTGCCAGCAGCTTAGACTTTGGGGGTTTTGACTCCTACGAGCAGTACTTC. This encodes CASSLDFGGFDSYEQYF.